Included here is one T cell receptor beta chain sequence, with context. This sample is part of a study of blood T cell repertoires in COVID-19. Study at large: The United States, Italy and Spain supplied acute and convalescent COVID-19 samples. T cells, B-cell-depleted T cells, or PBMCs supplied cDNA or gDNA.

Repertoires were generated with immunoSEQ multiplex PCR, while TCRdb's copy carries only in-frame clones and drops some. The top ten clones hold about 3.5% of a sample with fewer than 180,000 clones, about 86% of them seen once. The V gene's germline CDR1 is SGDLS and CDR2 YYNGEE. There are 14 residues in the CDR3. Between the trimmed V and J ends, which lost 0 bases and 5 bases, there was a span of 12 bases. The origin of this receptor is an older man with acute or convalescent COVID-19. The specimen sequenced was peripheral blood. The gene calls are TRBV9 and TRBJ2-7; a weak D match, TRBD2 (6 bases). CDR3 amino acids: CASSVGSGPDEQYF. The DNA of the CDR3 is TGTGCCAGCAGCGTAGGGAGCGGGCCGGACGAGCAGTACTTC.